This T cell receptor beta chain derives from a study of T cells in Graves' hyperthyroidism and ophthalmopathy. The study's findings and limits: Most thyroid clonotypes expanded above 0.001 were also detected in blood.

The CDR3 regions of TCR beta were amplified from RNA transcripts. During a first-round RT-PCR of the TCR CDR3, the HTBI primer set was used. TCRdb recomputed calls from the multiplex PCR reads with MiXCR, one row per CDR3 protein. The table lists hundreds of thousands of distinct CDR3 sequences, under 20% of them singletons. This clonotype has a count of ten or more. Antigen specificity is unknown. V was pared by 5 bases and J by 6 bases, with 8 bases between. This CDR3 is built from 12 residues. CDR1 is SGHTA and CDR2 is FQGTGA in the germline V gene. The gene calls are TRBV7-3 and TRBJ2-1, with D possibly being TRBD1 (5 bases). Sequencing used blood. This TCR was sampled from a woman younger than 30 with Graves' ophthalmopathy. The CDR3 DNA follows: TGTGCCAGCAGCCCCGACAGCAATGAGCAGTTCTTC. Protein product: CASSPDSNEQFF.